Below are 30 T cell receptor beta chains sequenced from a single sample in a study of T cell responses to AZD1222 COVID-19 vaccine. Method: immunoSEQ multiplex PCR; TCRdb's copy keeps in-frame clones and lacks some. The sample holds approximately 120,000 clones, roughly nine tenths seen once. The specimen comprised peripheral blood, sampled on day 0 of AZD1222 vaccination. These receptor sequences come from an adult in good health.

A remark on this clone: At one end, the junction sequence differs from germline, possibly due to a read error. The gene calls are TRBV27 and TRBJ2-7; 9 nucleotides align to TRBD2. CDR3 length: 15 residues. Germline CDR1 and CDR2: MNHEY and SMNVEV (reference sequence). The CDR3 DNA reads as TGTGCCAGCAGTCTTACCATAGCGGGAGCCTCCGTTTTGCACTTC. Amino acids: CASSLTIAGASVLHF.

This chain connects TRBV6-1 to TRBJ2-5; weak D call: TRBD2 (5 bases). Trimming cost V 0 bases and J 9 bases, with 14 bases left between them. The length of the CDR3 is 14 residues. Germline CDR1 MNHNS, CDR2 SASEGT. The CDR3 sequence: CASSEASEFVAQYF. The CDR3 bases are TGTGCCAGCAGTGAAGCTAGCGAGTTCGTGGCCCAGTACTTC.

V gene TRBV6-1 combines with J gene TRBJ1-1; D not certain. The ends were cut back, 0 bases at V and 2 bases at J, with 16 bases in the middle. The CDR3 extends over 17 amino acids. Germline values: CDR1 MNHNS, CDR2 SASEGT. The CDR3 DNA follows: TGTGCCAGCAGTGAAGCTGGGTTCGGAGGAGGAAACACTGAAGCTTTCTTT. Translation gives CASSEAGFGGGNTEAFF.

This chain uses TRBV2 with TRBJ1-6, with D tentatively TRBD1 (5 bases). V dropped 5 bases and J dropped 7 bases, with 9 bases sitting between them. This CDR3 spans 13 amino acids. Germline lookup yields CDR1 SNHLY and CDR2 FYNNEI. CDR3 sequence reads: CASSWDLNSPLHF. The CDR3 DNA reads TGTGCCAGCAGTTGGGACCTCAATTCACCCCTCCACTTT. Looking up the rest from reference TRBV2 and TRBJ1-6 gives the full variable domain: EPEVTQTPSHQVTQMGQEVILRCVPISNHLYFYWYRQILGQKVEFLVSFYNNEISEKSEIFDDQFSVERPDGSNFTLKIRSTKLEDSAMYFCASSWDLNSPLHFGNGTRLTVT.

The CDR3: CASSVEGNLQETQYF. The CDR3 region has the DNA TGTGCCAGCAGCGTAGAGGGGAACCTCCAAGAGACCCAGTACTTC. This chain joins TRBV9 and TRBJ2-5; D is possibly TRBD1 (5 bases). CDR3 size: 15 residues. Germline V gene data show CDR1 as SGDLS and CDR2 as YYNGEE. Trimming pared 0 bases from V and 1 base from J, leaving 10 bases between.

This clone was counted a few times. The chain employs TRBV6-2 or TRBV6-3 and TRBJ2-2; tentatively, D is TRBD1 (5 bases). Trimming left V 1 base short and J 1 base short, with 10 bases between. The CDR3 is 16 residues long. Per the germline V gene, CDR1 is MNHEY and CDR2 is SVGEGT. The CDR3, as DNA: TGTGCCAGCAGTTACTGGGGCAGGCTGAACACCGGGGAGCTGTTTTTT. Encoded protein: CASSYWGRLNTGELFF.

The CDR3 here is CAAGGASWGGAGTGELFF. The CDR3 nucleotides read TGTGCCGCCGGAGGGGCATCGTGGGGGGGAGCGGGCACCGGGGAGCTGTTTTTT. The chain uses TRBV19 and TRBJ2-2, with TRBD2 matching over 7 bases. The CDR3 totals 18 residues. CDR1 is LNHDA and CDR2 is SQIVND in the germline V gene (reference sequence). Germline trimming cut 11 bases from V and 4 bases from J; bases unmatched to any gene: 22.

This rearrangement joins TRBV9 to TRBJ2-5, with D hard to call. In germline, CDR1 is SGDLS, CDR2 YYNGEE. The CDR3 is made up of 11 amino acids. Trimming removed 3 bases from V and 5 bases from J, with 5 bases in between. The DNA of the CDR3 is TGTGCCAGCAGCGAAGGGGAGACCCAGTACTTC. Translation gives CASSEGETQYF.

V and J are TRBV6-5 and TRBJ1-6; D is undetermined. The germline V gene has CDR1 MNHEY and CDR2 SVGAGI. CDR3 length: 13 amino acids. V was pared by 6 bases and J by 8 bases, with 11 bases between. The CDR3 spells CASSPSFYSPLHF. In DNA, the CDR3 is TGTGCCAGCAGCCCGTCTTTTTATTCACCCCTCCACTTT.

This clone has just one count. Other DNA sequences in the sample encode the same CDR3. CDR3 sequence reads: CAWSRGMNTEAFF. CDR3 sequence (DNA): TGTGCCTGGAGTAGAGGGATGAACACTGAAGCTTTCTTT. This chain joins TRBV30 and TRBJ1-1; D is undetermined. V dropped 2 bases and J dropped 0 bases, with 7 bases sitting between them. The CDR3 has 13 residues. Germline-derived CDR1 and CDR2 are GTSNPN and SVGIG (reference sequence).

The CDR3 DNA is TGCGCCAGCAGCTTGGAAAGGGTGATCGGGGAGCTGTTTTTT. Encoded protein: CASSLERVIGELFF. The chain links TRBV5-1 to TRBJ2-2; D uncertain. Looked up from germline, CDR1 is SGHRS and CDR2 is YFSETQ. V lost 0 bases and J lost 7, with 10 bases in between. The CDR3 runs to 14 residues.

The CDR3, as DNA: TGTGCCAGCAGCCAAGGGGAGTATAGCAATCAGCCCCAGCATTTT. This codes for CASSQGEYSNQPQHF. This chain connects TRBV4-2 to TRBJ1-5, with D hard to call. Germline CDR1 is LGHNA and CDR2 is YNFKEQ. Trimming removed 1 base from V and 0 bases from J, with 7 bases in between. This CDR3 has 15 amino acids.

This clone was seen once. V gene TRBV19 combines with J gene TRBJ2-3, with 10 nucleotides matching TRBD2. J gave up 5 bases and V 5 bases, and 7 bases lay outside the gene matches. In germline, CDR1 is LNHDA, CDR2 SQIVND (reference sequence). The CDR3 runs 15 residues. The CDR3 here is CASSSLAGVRDTQYF. For the CDR3, the DNA is TGTGCCAGTAGTTCTCTAGCGGGAGTTCGAGATACGCAGTATTTT.

The rearrangement links TRBV6-5 to TRBJ1-2; TRBD1 agrees at 9 bases. Per the germline V gene, CDR1 is MNHEY and CDR2 is SVGAGI. Unmatched junction bases numbered 6, after V lost 6 bases and J lost 7 bases. The CDR3 runs 13 residues. The CDR3 nucleotides read TGTGCCAGCAGGGTACAGGGGGCGATTGGCTACACCTTC. This translates into CASRVQGAIGYTF.

The V call is TRBV19, the J call TRBJ1-1; D might be TRBD1 (6 bases). The ends were cut back, 7 bases at V and 5 bases at J, with 17 bases in the middle. Germline V gene sequence: CDR1 LNHDA, CDR2 SQIVND (reference sequence). CDR3 length equals 14 residues. CDR3 in amino acids: CASKSGGYGTEAFF. The CDR3 region has the DNA TGTGCCAGTAAGTCGGGGGGCTATGGGACTGAAGCTTTCTTT.

The chain uses TRBV2 and TRBJ1-3; the D gene is possibly TRBD1 (5 bases). Trimming cost V 6 bases and J 2 bases, with 8 bases left between them. CDR1 SNHLY and CDR2 FYNNEI come from the germline V gene. The CDR3 covers 13 residues. The CDR3 spells CASSQGAGNTIYF. The CDR3 DNA sequence: TGTGCCAGCAGCCAGGGAGCTGGAAACACCATATATTTT.

V is TRBV6-5 and J is TRBJ2-1; weak D call: TRBD1 (5 bases). Germline V gene data show CDR1 as MNHEY and CDR2 as SVGAGI. This CDR3 region has 12 residues. Trimming left V 6 bases short and J 5 bases short, with 8 bases between. The CDR3 DNA reads as TGTGCCAGCAGCCGACAGAACAATGAGCAGTTCTTC. This sequence encodes CASSRQNNEQFF.

The gene calls are TRBV6-5 and TRBJ1-1, with D possibly matching TRBD1 (6 bases). Germline CDR1 reads MNHEY; CDR2 reads SVGAGI. This CDR3 region has 11 residues. V was pared by 5 bases and J by 8 bases, with 9 bases between. In DNA form, the CDR3 reads TGTGCCAGCAGTAGTGGGACAGAAGCTTTCTTT. Translating it yields CASSSGTEAFF.

This rearrangement joins TRBV6-5 to TRBJ2-5, with no clear D. The CDR3 is 13 amino acids. The germline CDR1 and CDR2 sequences are MNHEY and SVGAGI. Trimming took off 6 bases at V and 5 bases at J, with 13 bases between the two ends. CDR3 region: CASSYKDRETQYF. As DNA, the CDR3 is TGTGCCAGCAGCTACAAGGACCGGGAGACCCAGTACTTC.

The chain combines TRBV4-1 with TRBJ1-2; no firm D call. CDR1 MGHRA and CDR2 YSYEKL come from the germline V gene. The CDR3 has 17 amino acids. V lost 4 bases and J lost 1, with 19 bases in between. CDR3 sequence reads: CASSPPTGVGINYGYTF. The CDR3 bases are TGCGCCAGCAGCCCCCCCACGGGCGTGGGGATTAACTATGGCTACACCTTC.

The V gene is TRBV9, the J gene TRBJ2-7; 9 bases are shared with TRBD1. J lost 3 bases, V lost 3 bases, and 4 bases had no gene match. Germline V gives CDR1 SGDLS, CDR2 YYNGEE. The length of the CDR3 is 14 residues. CDR3 in amino acids: CASSAGTGLYEQYF. CDR3 bases: TGTGCCAGCAGCGCCGGGACAGGGCTCTACGAGCAGTACTTC.

The chain joins TRBV5-1 to TRBJ2-3; D possibly corresponds to TRBD1 (5 bases). CDR3 length equals 16 residues. Germline lookup yields CDR1 SGHRS and CDR2 YFSETQ. The ends were cut back, 4 bases at V and 0 bases at J, with 15 bases in the middle. The CDR3 nucleotides read TGCGCCAGCAGCATCGGAAGGGGTACTAGCACAGATACGCAGTATTTT. As protein: CASSIGRGTSTDTQYF.

The chain has TRBV7-3 and TRBJ2-7; either TRBD1 or TRBD2 may fit D (5 bases each). This CDR3 has 15 amino acids. CDR1 is SGHTA, CDR2 FQGTGA, per germline. With 5 bases removed from V and 1 base from J, the gap between germline ends came to 15 bases. DNA for the CDR3: TGTGCCAGCAGCCCTTCCGGGGACCGTTCCTACGAGCAGTACTTC. Protein sequence: CASSPSGDRSYEQYF.

In its sample, this clone was seen once. The genes are TRBV10-3 and TRBJ1-6, with unresolved D. Germline V gene lookup returns CDR1 ENHRY and CDR2 SYGVKD. This CDR3 contains 15 residues. The V end lost 0 bases, the J end lost 7 bases, and 10 bases lay between the germline ends. CDR3 bases: TGTGCCATCAGTGAGTCTAACATCGAGAATTCACCCCTCCACTTT. Amino acid sequence: CAISESNIENSPLHF.

The genes are TRBV5-8 and TRBJ1-1, with a weak D call TRBD1 (5 bases). The CDR3 has 14 amino acids. The V and J ends lost 4 bases and 0 bases respectively, with 10 bases between them. Germline assignment: CDR1 SGHTS and CDR2 YDEGEE. CDR3 residues: CASSKTALNTEAFF. In DNA form, the CDR3 reads TGTGCCAGCAGCAAGACAGCGTTGAACACTGAAGCTTTCTTT.

The chain has TRBV27 and TRBJ2-1, with TRBD2 matching over 8 bases. V dropped 5 bases and J dropped 13; count of bases not matched to a gene: 10. The CDR3 contains 13 residues. Germline CDR1 is MNHEY and CDR2 is SMNVEV (reference sequence). The CDR3 coding sequence is TGTGCCAGCAGTCCCTTGACGGGAGGGCCCCAGTTCTTC. The encoded protein is CASSPLTGGPQFF.

The rearrangement uses TRBV7-6 and TRBJ2-7, with D tentatively TRBD1 (6 bases). Looked up from germline, CDR1 is SGHVS and CDR2 is FNYEAQ. Trimming took 5 bases from V and 5 from J, leaving 19 bases between them. The CDR3 consists of 15 residues. The DNA for the CDR3 is TGTGCCAGCAGCGCAGGACAGCGAAGGATCGACGAGCAGTACTTC. This codes for CASSAGQRRIDEQYF.

This clone was recorded only once. The J gene is TRBJ1-4, the V gene TRBV3-1 (or the pseudogene TRBV3-2); no firm D call. Germline CDR1 LGHDT, CDR2 YNNKEL (reference sequence). The CDR3 length is 12 residues. V was clipped by 1 base and J by 8 bases, with 5 bases between them. CDR3 protein: CASSQALEKLFF. CDR3 DNA: TGTGCCAGCAGCCAAGCCCTCGAAAAACTGTTTTTT.

With regard to this clone: Distinct nucleotide sequences in the sample also encode this CDR3. The CDR3 loop is CASQAYGYTF. The CDR3 DNA reads TGTGCCTCACAGGCGTATGGCTACACCTTC. The gene calls are TRBV30 and TRBJ1-2; a weak D match, TRBD1 (5 bases). The CDR3 totals 10 residues. The V gene's germline CDR1 is GTSNPN and CDR2 SVGIG (reference sequence). V lost 7 bases and J 5 bases, leaving 8 bases between the germline ends. Based on the CDR3 plus reference TRBV30 and TRBJ1-2, the full variable domain is SQTIHQWPATLVQPVGSPLSLECTVEGTSNPNLYWYRQAAGRGLQLLFYSVGIGQISSEVPQNLSASRPQDRQFILSSKKLLLSDSGFYLCASQAYGYTFGSGTRLTVV.

The chain links TRBV11-3 to TRBJ1-2; tentatively, D is TRBD1 (5 bases). CDR3 length: 14 amino acids. The V and J ends lost 5 bases and 8 bases respectively, with 18 bases between them. CDR1 and CDR2 (germline): SGHNT, YENEEA. The CDR3, as DNA: TGTGCCAGCAGCCCAAGAGGGGCGGAGGGAGGCTACACCTTC. This translates into CASSPRGAEGGYTF.